Listed here are 22 T cell receptor beta chains from one sample, sequenced in a study of T-cell reconstitution after alpha-beta-depleted transplantation in children. Unique molecular identifiers were used to barcode this TCRbeta library. TCRdb ran MiXCR on the PCR reads and lists one entry per CDR3 protein. The sample comprises 65,000 to 70,000 distinct CDR3 sequences, approximately 4.4% of which are singletons, and approximately 19% rests with the top ten. The input for sequencing was PBMCs, mostly from graft donor cells, taken 180 days after TCRalphabeta/CD19-depleted stem cell transplant. The receptor set was obtained from a boy in the first two years of life who had a stem cell transplant for acute myeloid leukemia, so the T cells may come from the graft donor.

Ten or more counts support this clonotype. V is TRBV6-1 and J is TRBJ2-1; D might be TRBD2 (6 bases). The CDR3 extends over 15 amino acids. The ends were cut back, 6 bases at V and 1 base at J, with 13 bases in the middle. CDR1 and CDR2 (germline): MNHNS, SASEGT. The CDR3 DNA reads TGTGCCAGCAGGGGGACTCCCTCGTCCTACAATGAGCAGTTCTTC. Its translation: CASRGTPSSYNEQFF.

This clonotype was recorded many times. The V gene is TRBV12-3 or TRBV12-4, the J gene TRBJ2-7, with 10 bases fitting TRBD1. V lost 5 bases to trimming and J lost 2 bases; unmatched junction nucleotides: 6. The CDR3 is 15 residues long. CDR3 sequence reads: CASSPGTGDPYEQYF. CDR3 coding DNA: TGTGCCAGCAGTCCAGGGACAGGGGATCCCTACGAGCAGTACTTC.

The sample holds many counts of this clonotype. V is TRBV11-2 and J is TRBJ2-7; D is undetermined. The CDR3 totals 11 residues. The V gene lost 0 bases and the J gene lost 7 bases, with 4 bases spanning the gap. Germline V lookup: CDR1 SGHAT, CDR2 FQNNGV. CDR3 sequence: CASSLDGEQYF. The CDR3 DNA is TGTGCCAGCAGCTTAGATGGGGAGCAGTACTTC. Complete variable domain (other parts from reference TRBV11-2 and TRBJ2-7): EAGVAQSPRYKIIEKRQSVAFWCNPISGHATLYWYQQILGQGPKLLIQFQNNGVVDDSQLPKDRFSAERLKGVDSTLKIQPAKLEDSAVYLCASSLDGEQYFGPGTRLTVT.

This clonotype came up many times. The rearrangement uses TRBV20-1 and TRBJ2-1; TRBD2 agrees at 12 bases. Trimming took 0 bases from V and 5 from J; bases not matched to a gene: 11. In germline, CDR1 is DFQATT, CDR2 SNEGSKA (reference sequence). The CDR3 spans 18 residues. CDR3 sequence (DNA): TGCAGTGCTAGAGATTCGGGGCGACTAGCGGGGGCAGACAATGAGCAGTTCTTC. Amino acids: CSARDSGRLAGADNEQFF.

This clonotype was seen many times. The chain combines TRBV30 with TRBJ2-1; perhaps TRBD2 as D (6 bases). Germline V gene lookup returns CDR1 GTSNPN and CDR2 SVGIG (reference sequence). The germline V and J ends were trimmed by 0 bases and 9 bases, with 9 bases remaining between them. The CDR3 runs to 12 residues. The CDR3 is CAWSVGGFEQFF. In nucleotides, the CDR3 is TGTGCCTGGAGTGTAGGAGGGTTTGAGCAGTTCTTC.

This clonotype appeared many times. The DNA of the CDR3 is TGTGCCAGCAGCCCCGAGGATGGGGGGCAATATGATGAGCAGTTCTTC. It codes for CASSPEDGGQYDEQFF. This chain uses TRBV12-3 or TRBV12-4 with TRBJ2-1; D could derive from TRBD1 or TRBD2 (6 bases each). The CDR3 length is 16 residues. Trimming took off 6 bases at V and 8 bases at J, with 23 bases between the two ends.

This clonotype was seen many times. J is TRBJ2-7 and V is TRBV10-3; D might be TRBD1 (5 bases). The V gene's germline CDR1 is ENHRY and CDR2 SYGVKD. Trimming stripped 0 bases from V and 3 bases from J, with 6 bases between. There are 13 residues in the CDR3. The CDR3 DNA reads TGTGCCATCAGTGAGTCGGGGCTCTACGAGCAGTACTTC. This translates into CAISESGLYEQYF.

Many counts were recorded for this clonotype. The chain recombines TRBV2 with TRBJ2-7; TRBD1 might be the D (5 bases). Trimming removed 5 bases at V and 12 bases at J, with 20 bases between. Germline CDR1 is SNHLY and CDR2 is FYNNEI. The CDR3 totals 13 residues. Here the CDR3 reads CASSKGVELRRYF. The DNA for the CDR3 is TGTGCCAGCAGTAAAGGGGTAGAGCTCAGAAGGTACTTC.

This clonotype was counted at least ten times. The rearrangement joins TRBV29-1 to TRBJ1-1, with 10 bases lining up with TRBD1. Germline loops: CDR1 SQVTM, CDR2 ANQGSEA. V shed 7 bases, J shed 5 bases, and the junction held 16 bases outside the gene matches. CDR3 size: 16 residues. The CDR3 DNA sequence: TGCAGCGCCCAAAGGATTTACGGGACAGGGGTGACTGAAGCTTTCTTT. Protein product: CSAQRIYGTGVTEAFF. Drawing the rest from reference TRBV29-1 and TRBJ1-1, the complete variable domain is SAVISQKPSRDICQRGTSLTIQCQVDSQVTMMFWYRQQPGQSLTLIATANQGSEATYESGFVIDKFPISRPNLTFSTLTVSNMSPEDSSIYLCSAQRIYGTGVTEAFFGQGTRLTVV.

This clonotype has ten or more counts. The chain combines TRBV9 with TRBJ2-3, with no clear D. CDR1 and CDR2 from the germline V gene are SGDLS and YYNGEE. Trimming took 5 bases from V and 0 from J, leaving 13 bases between them. The CDR3 consists of 15 residues. CDR3 nucleotide sequence: TGTGCCAGCAGAGGTACGGGCCCCAGCACAGATACGCAGTATTTT. It encodes CASRGTGPSTDTQYF.

The sample holds many counts of this clonotype. The genes are TRBV5-1 and TRBJ2-4, with D perhaps given as TRBD1 or TRBD2 (5 bases each). The V end lost 0 bases, the J end lost 0 bases, and 16 bases lay between the germline ends. This CDR3 has 18 amino acids. CDR1 is SGHRS, CDR2 YFSETQ, per germline. The CDR3 region is CASSLAGDRRVAKNIQYF. DNA for the CDR3: TGCGCCAGCAGCTTGGCCGGGGACCGCCGAGTAGCCAAAAACATTCAGTACTTC.

This clonotype showed up many times. This chain uses TRBV11-2 with TRBJ2-7; D gene ambiguous. V lost 3 bases and J lost 6, with 6 bases in between. The CDR3 has 11 residues. Germline values: CDR1 SGHAT, CDR2 FQNNGV. This chain's CDR3 is CASSFRVEQYF. In nucleotides, the CDR3 is TGTGCCAGCAGCTTTAGAGTCGAGCAGTACTTC.

This clonotype was detected ten times or more. The genes are TRBV5-1 and TRBJ1-5; D ambiguous. Germline V gene sequence: CDR1 SGHRS, CDR2 YFSETQ. This CDR3 comprises 13 residues. The V end was cut by 4 bases, the J end by 4 bases, with 9 bases between. For the CDR3, the DNA is TGCGCCAGCAGCCAGGAACTTAATCAGCCCCAGCATTTT. It encodes CASSQELNQPQHF.

This clonotype was seen ten or more times. This chain joins TRBV20-1 and TRBJ2-7, with TRBD2 matching over 7 bases. The CDR3 totals 15 residues. Trimming at V came to 1 base and at J to 1 base, leaving 7 bases not matched to a gene. Germline V gene data show CDR1 as DFQATT and CDR2 as SNEGSKA (reference sequence). Here the CDR3 reads CSARGGRGASYEQYF. In DNA form, the CDR3 reads TGCAGTGCTAGAGGGGGGAGGGGCGCGTCCTACGAGCAGTACTTC.

The chain combines TRBV20-1 with TRBJ2-7, with D possibly matching TRBD1 (6 bases). Trimming removed 6 bases from V and 5 bases from J, with 17 bases in between. CDR3 length: 13 amino acids. CDR1 DFQATT and CDR2 SNEGSKA come from the germline V gene (reference sequence). DNA of the CDR3: TGCAGTGCGAGGCCCCCACAGGGAGACGAGCAGTACTTC. Translating it yields CSARPPQGDEQYF.

This clonotype was observed at least ten times. The chain uses TRBV5-4 and TRBJ2-1; the D gene is possibly TRBD2 (6 bases). The CDR3 covers 15 residues. Trimming shortened V by 0 bases and J by 2 bases, and 9 bases separated the two germline ends. CDR1 is SGHNT, CDR2 YYREEE, per germline (reference sequence). For the CDR3, the DNA is TGTGCCAGCAGCTTGGAGGCTAGCGCCTACAATGAGCAGTTCTTC. It codes for CASSLEASAYNEQFF.

This clonotype has a count of ten or more. The chain employs TRBV7-9 and TRBJ2-2; D uncertain. The CDR3 loop spans 16 amino acids. V was trimmed by 3 bases and J by 1 base, leaving 12 bases between them. Germline-derived CDR1 and CDR2 are SEHNR and FQNEAQ (reference sequence). The CDR3 DNA reads TGTGCCAGCAGCTTGAGTCCGGGCCTGAACACCGGGGAGCTGTTTTTT. Translation gives CASSLSPGLNTGELFF. Together with reference TRBV7-9 and TRBJ2-2, the CDR3 gives the full variable domain: DTGVSQNPRHKITKRGQNVTFRCDPISEHNRLYWYRQTLGQGPEFLTYFQNEAQLEKSRLLSDRFSAERPKGSFSTLEIQRTEQGDSAMYLCASSLSPGLNTGELFFGEGSRLTVL.

This clonotype appeared many times. The V gene is TRBV7-9, the J gene TRBJ1-5; maybe TRBD1 (5 bases). This CDR3 has 21 amino acids. Germline CDR1 is SEHNR and CDR2 is FQNEAQ (reference sequence). V gave up 4 bases and J gave up 2 bases, with 30 bases separating them. The CDR3 sequence: CASSWGPRALYTRIRNQPQHF. The CDR3 nucleotides read TGTGCCAGCAGCTGGGGACCTCGAGCTTTGTATACTCGGATTCGCAATCAGCCCCAGCATTTT.

This clonotype was seen at least ten times. The genes are TRBV15 and TRBJ2-7; TRBD1 matches at 7 bases. Unmatched junction bases numbered 11, after V lost 6 bases and J lost 3 bases. Germline V lookup: CDR1 LNHNV, CDR2 YYDKDF (reference sequence). This CDR3 contains 15 residues. CDR3 protein: CATSRRTGVYYEQYF. The CDR3 nucleotides are TGTGCCACCAGTCGACGGACAGGCGTTTACTACGAGCAGTACTTC.

Remarks on this clonotype: It may be a read error: a sequence one base away is much more abundant. The chain carries TRBV4-3 and TRBJ1-5, with D possibly TRBD1 on 6 matching bases. CDR3 length equals 15 residues. CDR1 is LGHNA and CDR2 is YSLEER in the germline V gene. V lost 6 bases, J lost 4 bases, and 16 bases lay in between. CDR3 in DNA: TGCGCCAGCAGGCCAGAACAGGGAAGAAATCAGCCCCAGCATTTT. It yields the protein CASRPEQGRNQPQHF.

This clonotype was seen repeatedly, ten times or more. J is TRBJ2-1 and V is TRBV6-1; D gene uncertain. Trimming shortened V by 4 bases and J by 5 bases, and 6 bases separated the two germline ends. Germline CDR1 and CDR2: MNHNS and SASEGT. The CDR3 is 12 amino acids. The CDR3, as DNA: TGTGCCAGCAGTGCTATAAACAATGAGCAGTTCTTC. This translates into CASSAINNEQFF.

In its sample, this clonotype was seen many times. The chain combines TRBV20-1 with TRBJ2-2; no reliable D call. Deletions cut 1 base from V and 5 bases from J, with 2 bases between. From germline, CDR1 is DFQATT and CDR2 SNEGSKA (reference sequence). The CDR3 totals 11 residues. The CDR3 loop is CSARGTGELFF. The CDR3 DNA sequence: TGCAGTGCTAGAGGGACCGGGGAGCTGTTTTTT.